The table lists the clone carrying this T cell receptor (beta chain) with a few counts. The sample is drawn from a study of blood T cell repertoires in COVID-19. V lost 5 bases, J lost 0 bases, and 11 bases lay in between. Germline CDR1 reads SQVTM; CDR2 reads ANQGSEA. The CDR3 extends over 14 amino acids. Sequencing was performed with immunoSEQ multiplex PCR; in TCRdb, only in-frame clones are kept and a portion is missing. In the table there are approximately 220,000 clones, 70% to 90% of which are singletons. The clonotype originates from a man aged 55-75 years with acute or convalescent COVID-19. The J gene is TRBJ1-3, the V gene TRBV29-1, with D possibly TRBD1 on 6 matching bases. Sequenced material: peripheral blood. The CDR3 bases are TGCAGCGTTCTTCAGGGGAGCTCTGGAAACACCATATATTTT. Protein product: CSVLQGSSGNTIYF.